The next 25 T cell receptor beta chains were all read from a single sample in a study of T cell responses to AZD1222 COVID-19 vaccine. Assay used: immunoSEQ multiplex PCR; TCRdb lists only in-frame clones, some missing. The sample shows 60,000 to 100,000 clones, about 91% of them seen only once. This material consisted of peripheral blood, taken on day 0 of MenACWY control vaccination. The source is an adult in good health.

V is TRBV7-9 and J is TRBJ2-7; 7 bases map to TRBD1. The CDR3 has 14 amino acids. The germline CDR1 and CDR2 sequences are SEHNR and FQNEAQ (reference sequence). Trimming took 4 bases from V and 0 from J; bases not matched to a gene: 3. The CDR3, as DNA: TGTGCCAGCAGCTCGGGACAGCACTCCTACGAGCAGTACTTC. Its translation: CASSSGQHSYEQYF. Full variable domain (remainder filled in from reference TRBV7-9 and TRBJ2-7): DTGVSQNPRHKITKRGQNVTFRCDPISEHNRLYWYRQTLGQGPEFLTYFQNEAQLEKSRLLSDRFSAERPKGSFSTLEIQRTEQGDSAMYLCASSSGQHSYEQYFGPGTRLTVT.

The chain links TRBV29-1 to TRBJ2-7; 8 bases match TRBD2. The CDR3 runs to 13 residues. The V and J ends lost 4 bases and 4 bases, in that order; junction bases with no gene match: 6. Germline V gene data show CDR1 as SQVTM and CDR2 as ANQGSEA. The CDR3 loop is CSVGREAPYEQYF. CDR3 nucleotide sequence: TGCAGCGTTGGGCGGGAGGCACCTTACGAGCAGTACTTC.

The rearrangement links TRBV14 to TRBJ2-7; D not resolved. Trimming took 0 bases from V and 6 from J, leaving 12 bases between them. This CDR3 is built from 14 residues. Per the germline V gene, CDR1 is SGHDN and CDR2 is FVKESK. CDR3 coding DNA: TGTGCCAGCAGCCAAGATCTTTTGTCCCCCGAGCAGTACTTC. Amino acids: CASSQDLLSPEQYF.

The CDR3: CASSSEGPGAWEKLFF. The CDR3 nucleotides read TGCGCCAGCAGCTCGGAGGGACCGGGGGCGTGGGAAAAACTGTTTTTT. This chain joins TRBV5-1 and TRBJ1-4, with D tentatively TRBD1 (6 bases). The length of the CDR3 is 16 residues. Trimming left V 3 bases short and J 8 bases short, with 20 bases between. Germline V lookup: CDR1 SGHRS, CDR2 YFSETQ.

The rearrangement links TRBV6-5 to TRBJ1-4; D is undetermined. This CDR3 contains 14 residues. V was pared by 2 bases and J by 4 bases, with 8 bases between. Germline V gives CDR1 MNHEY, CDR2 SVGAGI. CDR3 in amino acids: CASSYSYYNEKLFF. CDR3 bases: TGTGCCAGCAGTTACAGTTATTATAATGAAAAACTGTTTTTT.

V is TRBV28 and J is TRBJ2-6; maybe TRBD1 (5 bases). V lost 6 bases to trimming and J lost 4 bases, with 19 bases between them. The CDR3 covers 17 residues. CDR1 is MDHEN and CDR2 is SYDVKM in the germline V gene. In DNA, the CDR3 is TGTGCCAGCAGGCCTAATAAAGGGGCCCTGGGGGCCAACGTCCTGACTTTC. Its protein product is CASRPNKGALGANVLTF.

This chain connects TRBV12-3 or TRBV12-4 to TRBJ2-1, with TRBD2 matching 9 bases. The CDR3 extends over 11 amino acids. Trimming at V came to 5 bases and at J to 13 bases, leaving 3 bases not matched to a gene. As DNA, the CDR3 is TGTGCCAGCAGTCCGACTAGCGGCCAGTTCTTC. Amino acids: CASSPTSGQFF.

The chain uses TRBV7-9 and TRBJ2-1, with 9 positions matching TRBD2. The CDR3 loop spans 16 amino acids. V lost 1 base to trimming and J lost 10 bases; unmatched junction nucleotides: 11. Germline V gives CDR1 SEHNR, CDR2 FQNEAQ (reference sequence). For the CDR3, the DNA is TGTGCCAGCAGCTTAGTTAGCGGGGGTTTTACAGGGGAGCAGTTCTTC. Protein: CASSLVSGGFTGEQFF.

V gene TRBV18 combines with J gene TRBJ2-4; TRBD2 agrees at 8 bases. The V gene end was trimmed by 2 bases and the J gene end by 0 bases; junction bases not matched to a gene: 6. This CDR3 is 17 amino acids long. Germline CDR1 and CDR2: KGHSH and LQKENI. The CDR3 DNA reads TGTGCCAGCTCACCAACGGGGGGGACACTAGCCAAAAACATTCAGTACTTC. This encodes CASSPTGGTLAKNIQYF.

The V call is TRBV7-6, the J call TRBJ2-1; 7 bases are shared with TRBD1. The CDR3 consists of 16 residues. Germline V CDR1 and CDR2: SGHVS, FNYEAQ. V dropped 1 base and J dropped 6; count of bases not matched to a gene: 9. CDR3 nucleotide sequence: TGTGCCAGCAGCTTAGACGACAGGGTAATTCGCAATGAGCAGTTCTTC. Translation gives CASSLDDRVIRNEQFF. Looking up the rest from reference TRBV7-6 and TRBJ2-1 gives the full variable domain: GAGVSQSPRYKVTKRGQDVALRCDPISGHVSLYWYRQALGQGPEFLTYFNYEAQQDKSGLPNDRFSAERPEGSISTLTIQRTEQRDSAMYRCASSLDDRVIRNEQFFGPGTRLTVL.

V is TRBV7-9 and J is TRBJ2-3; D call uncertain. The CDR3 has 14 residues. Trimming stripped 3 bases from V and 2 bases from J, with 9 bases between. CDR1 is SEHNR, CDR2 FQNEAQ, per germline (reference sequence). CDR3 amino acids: CASSFLDPTDTQYF. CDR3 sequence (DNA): TGTGCCAGCAGCTTTCTTGACCCCACAGATACGCAGTATTTT.

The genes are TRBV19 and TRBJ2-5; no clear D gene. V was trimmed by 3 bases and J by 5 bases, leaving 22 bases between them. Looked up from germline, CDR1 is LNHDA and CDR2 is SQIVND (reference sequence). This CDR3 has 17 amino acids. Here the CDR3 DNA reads TGTGCCAGTAGTATCCAGTTACGTCTCGACGGACGGGAGACCCAGTACTTC. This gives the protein CASSIQLRLDGRETQYF.

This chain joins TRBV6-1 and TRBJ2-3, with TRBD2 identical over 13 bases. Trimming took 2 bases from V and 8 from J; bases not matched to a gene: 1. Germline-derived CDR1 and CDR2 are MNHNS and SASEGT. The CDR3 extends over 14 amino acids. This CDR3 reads CASSERTSGSTQYF. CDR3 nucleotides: TGTGCCAGCAGTGAAAGGACTAGCGGGAGTACGCAGTATTTT.

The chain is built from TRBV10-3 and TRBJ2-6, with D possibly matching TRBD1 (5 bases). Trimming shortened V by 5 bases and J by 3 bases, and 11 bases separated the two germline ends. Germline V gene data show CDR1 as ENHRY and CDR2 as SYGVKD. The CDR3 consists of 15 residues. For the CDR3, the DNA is TGTGCCATCAGTCAGACAGCTCTTGGGGCCAACGTCCTGACTTTC. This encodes CAISQTALGANVLTF.

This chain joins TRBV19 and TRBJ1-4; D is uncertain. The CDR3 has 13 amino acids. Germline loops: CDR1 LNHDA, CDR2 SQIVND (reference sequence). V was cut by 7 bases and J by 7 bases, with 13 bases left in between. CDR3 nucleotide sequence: TGTGCCAGTACCACGCGGGGAGGTGAAAAACTGTTTTTT. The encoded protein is CASTTRGGEKLFF.

CDR3 bases: TGTGCCAGCAGTGAACTACAGGGGTATAATTCACCCCTCCACTTT. Amino acids: CASSELQGYNSPLHF. The V gene is TRBV6-1, the J gene TRBJ1-6; 7 bases align to TRBD1. CDR1 MNHNS and CDR2 SASEGT come from the germline V gene. V lost 2 bases, J lost 4 bases, and 2 bases stayed unmatched. The CDR3 has 15 residues.

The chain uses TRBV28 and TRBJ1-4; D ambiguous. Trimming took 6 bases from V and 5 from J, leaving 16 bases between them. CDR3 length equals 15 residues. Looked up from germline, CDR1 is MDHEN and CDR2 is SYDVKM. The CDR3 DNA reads TGTGCCAGCAGGCTTAGACTAAGCCACAATGAAAAACTGTTTTTT. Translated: CASRLRLSHNEKLFF.

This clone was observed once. In DNA form, the CDR3 reads TGCAGCGGGGTCAGGGGGGGCGAGCAGTACTTC. Translating gives CSGVRGGEQYF. This chain links TRBV29-1 with TRBJ2-7; D is perhaps TRBD1 or TRBD2 (7 bases each). The CDR3 has 11 amino acids. V lost 7 bases to trimming and J lost 6 bases, with 13 bases between them. Germline values: CDR1 SQVTM, CDR2 ANQGSEA.

The CDR3 reads CASSPTGFTNEKLFF. In DNA, the CDR3 is TGTGCCAGCAGTCCGACGGGGTTCACTAATGAAAAACTGTTTTTT. The chain joins TRBV28 to TRBJ1-4; D uncertain. Trimming removed 5 bases at V and 2 bases at J, with 12 bases between. This CDR3 has 15 amino acids. Per the germline V gene, CDR1 is MDHEN and CDR2 is SYDVKM.

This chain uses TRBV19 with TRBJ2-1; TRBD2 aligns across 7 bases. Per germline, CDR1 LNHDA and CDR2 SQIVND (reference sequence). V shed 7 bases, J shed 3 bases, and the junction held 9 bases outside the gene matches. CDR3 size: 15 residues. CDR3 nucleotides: TGTGCCAGTACCCATACTGCGGGAGACTACAATGAGCAGTTCTTC. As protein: CASTHTAGDYNEQFF.

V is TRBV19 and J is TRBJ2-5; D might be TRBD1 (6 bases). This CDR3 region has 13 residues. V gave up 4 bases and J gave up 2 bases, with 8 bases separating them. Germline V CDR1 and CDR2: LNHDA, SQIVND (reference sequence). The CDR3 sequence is CASSRTEQETQYF. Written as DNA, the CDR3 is TGTGCCAGTAGTAGGACAGAGCAAGAGACCCAGTACTTC.

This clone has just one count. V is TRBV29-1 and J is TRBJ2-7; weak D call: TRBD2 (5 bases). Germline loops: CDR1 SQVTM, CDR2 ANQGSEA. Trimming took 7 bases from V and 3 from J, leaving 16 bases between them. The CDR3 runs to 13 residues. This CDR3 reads CSARVRENYEQYF. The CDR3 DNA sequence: TGCAGCGCCCGGGTACGGGAAAACTACGAGCAGTACTTC.

The DNA for the CDR3 is TGCGCCAGCAGCTTATCGACAGACTCCTACGAGCAGTACTTC. It is translated as CASSLSTDSYEQYF. This chain links TRBV5-1 with TRBJ2-7, with D perhaps matching TRBD1 (5 bases). Germline loops: CDR1 SGHRS, CDR2 YFSETQ. CDR3 length equals 14 residues. V was trimmed by 2 bases and J by 0 bases, leaving 9 bases between them.

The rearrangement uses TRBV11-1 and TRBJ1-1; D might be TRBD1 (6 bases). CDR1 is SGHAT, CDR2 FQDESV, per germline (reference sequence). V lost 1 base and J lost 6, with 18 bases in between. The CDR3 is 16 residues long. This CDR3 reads CASSLEGTGWSAEAFF. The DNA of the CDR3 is TGTGCCAGCAGCTTAGAGGGAACAGGGTGGTCGGCTGAAGCTTTCTTT.

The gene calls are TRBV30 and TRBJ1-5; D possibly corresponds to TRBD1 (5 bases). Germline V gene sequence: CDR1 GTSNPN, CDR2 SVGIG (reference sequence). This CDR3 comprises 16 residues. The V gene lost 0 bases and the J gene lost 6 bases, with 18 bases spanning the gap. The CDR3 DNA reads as TGTGCCTGGAGTGTAAAATTGGGCGGGGCGCGTCAGCCCCAGCATTTT. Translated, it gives CAWSVKLGGARQPQHF.